This T cell receptor (beta chain) was documented in a study of cytomegalovirus exposure and HLA in healthy donors. Study background: A later analysis reported the 100 to 150 validation repertoires used the same platform as the roughly 700 first-cohort repertoires.

From germline, CDR1 is SGDLS and CDR2 YYNGEE. Trimming stripped 0 bases from V and 6 bases from J, with 11 bases between. The CDR3 runs to 14 residues. TCRdb keeps only in-frame clones here, not all; method: immunoSEQ multiplex PCR. The sample contains about 200,000 clones, roughly 88% of which appear only once. This clone was counted a few times. As yet, its antigen is unknown. Study-level results: Rare TCR sequences dominated, though some public TCRs recurred in many donors. A classifier reportedly called cytomegalovirus status with high sensitivity and specificity.

Sequences were obtained from PBMCs. The TCR comes from a woman between 18 and 29 years old in good health and CMV-seronegative. The chain is built from TRBV9 and TRBJ2-3; a weak D match, TRBD1 (5 bases). This chain's CDR3 is CASSVEVKGDTQYF. CDR3 DNA: TGTGCCAGCAGCGTAGAGGTAAAGGGGGATACGCAGTATTTT.